This T cell receptor (beta chain) was observed in a study of blood T cell repertoires in COVID-19. With 0 bases removed from V and 5 bases from J, the gap between germline ends came to 17 bases. Germline values: CDR1 SGDLS, CDR2 YYNGEE. The CDR3 contains 17 residues. The data were produced by immunoSEQ multiplex PCR, yet TCRdb's version contains in-frame clones alone and is incomplete. The top ten clones hold approximately 2.7% of a sample with 200,000 or so clones, 88% of them seen once. Study members were between about 18 and 95 years old and lived in 20 to 30 US regions. Recovery meant two consecutive negative NP/OP PCR tests, professional clearance, or resolved symptoms.

The chain combines TRBV9 with TRBJ2-2; weak D call: TRBD1 (6 bases). This clonotype originated in a woman aged 25 to 45 who had recovered from COVID-19. Specimen: PBMCs or T cells enriched from blood (not recorded which). CDR3 DNA sequence: TGTGCCAGCAGCGTAGGGGTCGACAGGTCGAGTACCGGGGAGCTGTTTTTT. Translated: CASSVGVDRSSTGELFF.